The T cell receptor (beta chain) described here comes from a study of cytomegalovirus exposure and HLA in healthy donors. The study's findings and limits: The records held CMV serostatus as the only immune exposure information. Analysis was carried out at a later point, and it linked a missense DCLRE1C variant to TCR beta V- and J-gene trimming.

13 Jbeta primers and 60 Vbeta primers were used for the PCR. Here immunoSEQ multiplex PCR was the method, and the copy in TCRdb shows in-frame clones only, minus some. The table lists about 93,000 clones, approximately 68% of them singletons. Remarks on this clone: Its antigen remains unknown.

Germline V gene data show CDR1 as SGHRS and CDR2 as YFSETQ. The CDR3 totals 13 residues. The V gene end was trimmed by 2 bases and the J gene end by 10 bases; junction bases not matched to a gene: 3. The source is a boy between 10 and 17 years old in good health and CMV-seropositive. Sequencing was done on a sample of PBMCs. The chain couples TRBV5-1 to TRBJ1-6; 7 bases are shared with TRBD1. CDR3 protein: CASSFGQESPLHF. The DNA for the CDR3 is TGCGCCAGCAGCTTTGGACAGGAATCACCCCTCCACTTT. Filled out from reference TRBV5-1 and TRBJ1-6, the complete variable domain reads KAGVTQTPRYLIKTRGQQVTLSCSPISGHRSVSWYQQTPGQGLQFLFEYFSETQRNKGNFPGRFSGRQFSNSRSEMNVSTLELGDSALYLCASSFGQESPLHFGNGTRLTVT.